By share, the clone carrying this TCR beta chain ranks as medium-sized. TCRdb called clones again from the PCR reads with MiXCR. The table shows tens of thousands of clones, with about a quarter occurring only once. All patients were treatment-naive before thyroid surgery. The data stem from a study of metastatic and nonmetastatic thyroid tumors. For the study at large: Repertoires from blood and tumor or nodule tissue of malignant and benign thyroid patients were compared.

The junction had 6 bases not matched to a gene; V was cut back by 4 bases and J by 4 bases. This CDR3 contains 15 residues. CDR1 is SGHTA, CDR2 FQGNSA, per germline. The clonotype comes from a female donor with papillary thyroid cancer or a benign thyroid nodule (not recorded which). Some clones in this sample may be carry-over from other donors' samples. The sequenced material came from blood. The V call is TRBV7-2, the J call TRBJ2-7, with TRBD1 matching 11 bases. CDR3 region: CASSSRTGGSYEQYF. CDR3 sequence (DNA): TGTGCCAGCAGCTCCCGGACAGGGGGCTCTTACGAGCAGTACTTC.